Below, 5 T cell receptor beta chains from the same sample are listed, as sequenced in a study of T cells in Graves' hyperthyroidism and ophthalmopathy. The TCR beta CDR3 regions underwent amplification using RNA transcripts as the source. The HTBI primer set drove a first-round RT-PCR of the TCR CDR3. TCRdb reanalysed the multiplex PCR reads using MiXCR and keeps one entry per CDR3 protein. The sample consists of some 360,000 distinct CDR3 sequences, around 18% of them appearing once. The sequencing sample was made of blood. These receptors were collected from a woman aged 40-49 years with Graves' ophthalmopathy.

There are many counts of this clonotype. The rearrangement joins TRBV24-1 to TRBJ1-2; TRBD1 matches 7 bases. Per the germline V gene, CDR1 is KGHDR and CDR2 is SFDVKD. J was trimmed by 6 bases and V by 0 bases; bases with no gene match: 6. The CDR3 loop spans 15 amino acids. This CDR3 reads CATSDLSGTVDGYTF. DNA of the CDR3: TGTGCCACCAGTGATTTGTCCGGGACAGTTGATGGCTACACCTTC.

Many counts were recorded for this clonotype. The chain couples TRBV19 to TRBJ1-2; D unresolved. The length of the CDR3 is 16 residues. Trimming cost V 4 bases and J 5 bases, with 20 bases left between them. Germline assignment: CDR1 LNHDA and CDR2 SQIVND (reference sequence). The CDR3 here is CASSRERASEGYGYTF. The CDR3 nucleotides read TGTGCCAGTAGTAGGGAACGAGCCTCGGAAGGATATGGCTACACCTTC.

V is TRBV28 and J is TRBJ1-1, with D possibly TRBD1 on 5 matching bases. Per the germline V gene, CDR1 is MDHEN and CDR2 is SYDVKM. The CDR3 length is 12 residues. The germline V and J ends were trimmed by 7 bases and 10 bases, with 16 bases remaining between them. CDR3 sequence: CASITTGSVAFF. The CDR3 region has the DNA TGTGCCAGCATTACCACAGGCTCTGTAGCTTTCTTT.

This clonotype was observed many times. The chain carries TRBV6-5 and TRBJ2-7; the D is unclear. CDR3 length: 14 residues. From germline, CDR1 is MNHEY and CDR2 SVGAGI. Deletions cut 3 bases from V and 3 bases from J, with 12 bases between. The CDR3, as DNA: TGTGCCAGCAGTTATGGGCAGACCATCTACGAGCAGTACTTC. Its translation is CASSYGQTIYEQYF.

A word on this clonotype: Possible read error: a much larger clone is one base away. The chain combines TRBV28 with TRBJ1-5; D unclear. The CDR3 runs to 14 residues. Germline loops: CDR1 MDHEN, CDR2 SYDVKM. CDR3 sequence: CANSLVAYNQPQHF. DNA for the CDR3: TGTGCCAACAGTTTAGTCGCCTACAATCAGCCCCAGCATTTT.